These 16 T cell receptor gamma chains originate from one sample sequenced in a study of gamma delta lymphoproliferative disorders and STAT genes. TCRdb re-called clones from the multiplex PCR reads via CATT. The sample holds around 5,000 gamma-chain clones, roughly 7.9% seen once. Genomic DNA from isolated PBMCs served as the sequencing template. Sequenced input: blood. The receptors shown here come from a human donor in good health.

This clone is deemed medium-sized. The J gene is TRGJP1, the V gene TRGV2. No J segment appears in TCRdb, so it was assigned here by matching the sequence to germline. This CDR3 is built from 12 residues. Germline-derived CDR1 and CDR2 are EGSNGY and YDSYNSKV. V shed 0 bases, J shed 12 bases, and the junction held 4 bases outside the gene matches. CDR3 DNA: TGTGCCACCTGGGACGGGCCTCGGTTCAAGATATTT. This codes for CATWDGPRFKIF.

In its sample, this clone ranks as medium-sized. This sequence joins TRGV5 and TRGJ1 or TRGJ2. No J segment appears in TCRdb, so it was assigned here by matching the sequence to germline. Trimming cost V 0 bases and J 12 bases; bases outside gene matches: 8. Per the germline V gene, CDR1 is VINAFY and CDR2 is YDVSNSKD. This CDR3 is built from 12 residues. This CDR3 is CATWDRPDGKLF. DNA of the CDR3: TGTGCCACCTGGGACAGGCCGGATGGGAAACTCTTT.

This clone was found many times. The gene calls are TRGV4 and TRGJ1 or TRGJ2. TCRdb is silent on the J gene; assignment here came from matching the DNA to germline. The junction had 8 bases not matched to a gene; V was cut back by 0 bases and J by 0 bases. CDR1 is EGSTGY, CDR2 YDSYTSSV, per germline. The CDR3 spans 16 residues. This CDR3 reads CATWDGTLGNYYKKLF. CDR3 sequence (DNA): TGTGCCACCTGGGATGGGACCCTGGGGAATTATTATAAGAAACTCTTT.

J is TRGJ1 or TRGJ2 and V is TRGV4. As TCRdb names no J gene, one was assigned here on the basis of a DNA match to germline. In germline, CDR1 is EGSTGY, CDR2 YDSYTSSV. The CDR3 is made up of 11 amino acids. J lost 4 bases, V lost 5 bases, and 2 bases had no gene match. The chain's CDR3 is CATWGYYKKLF. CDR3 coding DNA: TGTGCCACCTGGGGGTATTATAAGAAACTCTTT.

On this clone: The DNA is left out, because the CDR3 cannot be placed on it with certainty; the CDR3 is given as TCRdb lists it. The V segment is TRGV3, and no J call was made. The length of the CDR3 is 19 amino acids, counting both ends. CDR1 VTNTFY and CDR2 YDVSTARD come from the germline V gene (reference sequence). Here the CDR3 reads CATWDRLIIRNSLAVEQHF.

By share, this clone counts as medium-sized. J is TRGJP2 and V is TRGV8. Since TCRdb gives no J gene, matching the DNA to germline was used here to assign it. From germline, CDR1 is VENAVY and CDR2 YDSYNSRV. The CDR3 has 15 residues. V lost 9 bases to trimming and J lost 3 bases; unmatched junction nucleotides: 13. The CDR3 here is CATGPRLRSDWIKTF. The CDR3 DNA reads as TGTGCCACCGGCCCGCGTTTGCGTAGTGATTGGATCAAGACGTTT.

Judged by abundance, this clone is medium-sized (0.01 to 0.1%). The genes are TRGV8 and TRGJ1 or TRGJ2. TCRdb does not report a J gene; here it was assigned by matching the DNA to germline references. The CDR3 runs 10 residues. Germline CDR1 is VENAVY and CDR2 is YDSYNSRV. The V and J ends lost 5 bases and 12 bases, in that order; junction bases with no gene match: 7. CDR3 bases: TGTGCCACCTGGGGGGTGGGGAAACTCTTT. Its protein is CATWGVGKLF.

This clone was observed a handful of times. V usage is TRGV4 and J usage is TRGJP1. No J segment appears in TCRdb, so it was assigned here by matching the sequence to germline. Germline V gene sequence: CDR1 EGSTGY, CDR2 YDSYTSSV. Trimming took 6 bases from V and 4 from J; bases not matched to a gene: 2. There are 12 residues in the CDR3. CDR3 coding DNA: TGTGCCACCTGGTACACTGGTTGGTTCAAGATATTT. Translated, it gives CATWYTGWFKIF.

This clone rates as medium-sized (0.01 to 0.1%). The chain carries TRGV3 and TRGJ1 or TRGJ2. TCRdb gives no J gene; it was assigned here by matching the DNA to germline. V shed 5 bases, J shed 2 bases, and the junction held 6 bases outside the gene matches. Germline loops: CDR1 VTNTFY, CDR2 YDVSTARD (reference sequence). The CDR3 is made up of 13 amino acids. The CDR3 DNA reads TGTGCCACCTGGGTCTCACATTATTATAAGAAACTCTTT. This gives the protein CATWVSHYYKKLF.

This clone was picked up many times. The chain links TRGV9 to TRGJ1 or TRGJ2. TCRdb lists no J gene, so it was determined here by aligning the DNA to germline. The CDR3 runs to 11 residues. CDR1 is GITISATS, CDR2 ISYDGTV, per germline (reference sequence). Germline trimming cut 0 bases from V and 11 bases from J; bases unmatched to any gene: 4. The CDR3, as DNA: TGTGCCTTGTGGGAGGTGTCGGAGAAACTCTTT. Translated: CALWEVSEKLF.

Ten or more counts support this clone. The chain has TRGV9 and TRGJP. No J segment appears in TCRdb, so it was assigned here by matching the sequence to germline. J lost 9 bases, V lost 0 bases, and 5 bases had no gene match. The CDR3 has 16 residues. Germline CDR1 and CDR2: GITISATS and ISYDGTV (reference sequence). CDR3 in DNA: TGTGCCTTGTGGGAGGTGCCGGGGTTGGGCAAAAAAATCAAGGTATTT. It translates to CALWEVPGLGKKIKVF.

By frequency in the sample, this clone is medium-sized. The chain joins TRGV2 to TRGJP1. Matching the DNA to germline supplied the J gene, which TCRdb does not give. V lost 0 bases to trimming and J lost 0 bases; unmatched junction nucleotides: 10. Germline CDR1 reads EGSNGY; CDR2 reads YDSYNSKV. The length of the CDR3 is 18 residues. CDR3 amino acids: CATWDGPGMYTTGWFKIF. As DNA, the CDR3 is TGTGCCACCTGGGACGGGCCGGGAATGTATACCACTGGTTGGTTCAAGATATTT.

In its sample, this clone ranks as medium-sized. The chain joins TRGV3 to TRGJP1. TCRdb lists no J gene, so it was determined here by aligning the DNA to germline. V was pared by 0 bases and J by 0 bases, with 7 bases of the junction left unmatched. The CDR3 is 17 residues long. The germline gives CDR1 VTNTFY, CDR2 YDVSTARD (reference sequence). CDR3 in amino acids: CATWDRPRNTTGWFKIF. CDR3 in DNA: TGTGCCACCTGGGACAGGCCCAGAAATACCACTGGTTGGTTCAAGATATTT.

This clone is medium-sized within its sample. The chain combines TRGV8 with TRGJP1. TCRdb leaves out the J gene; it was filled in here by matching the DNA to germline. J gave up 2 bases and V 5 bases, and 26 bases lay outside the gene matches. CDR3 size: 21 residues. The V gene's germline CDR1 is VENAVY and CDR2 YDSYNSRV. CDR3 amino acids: CATWGPTLPHIIWTTGWFKIF. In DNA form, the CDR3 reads TGTGCCACCTGGGGCCCAACCTTACCCCATATAATCTGGACCACTGGTTGGTTCAAGATATTT.

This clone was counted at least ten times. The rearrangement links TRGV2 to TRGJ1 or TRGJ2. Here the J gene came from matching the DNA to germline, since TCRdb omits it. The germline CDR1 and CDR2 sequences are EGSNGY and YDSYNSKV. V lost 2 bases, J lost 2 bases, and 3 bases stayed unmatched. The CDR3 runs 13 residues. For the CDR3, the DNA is TGTGCCACCTGGGACGTGCATTATTATAAGAAACTCTTT. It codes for CATWDVHYYKKLF.

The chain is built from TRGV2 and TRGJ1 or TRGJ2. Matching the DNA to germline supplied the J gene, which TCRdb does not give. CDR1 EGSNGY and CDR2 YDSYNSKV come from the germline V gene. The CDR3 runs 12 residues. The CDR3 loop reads CAPGTGRYKKLF. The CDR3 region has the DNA TGTGCACCTGGGACGGGCCGTTATAAGAAACTCTTT.